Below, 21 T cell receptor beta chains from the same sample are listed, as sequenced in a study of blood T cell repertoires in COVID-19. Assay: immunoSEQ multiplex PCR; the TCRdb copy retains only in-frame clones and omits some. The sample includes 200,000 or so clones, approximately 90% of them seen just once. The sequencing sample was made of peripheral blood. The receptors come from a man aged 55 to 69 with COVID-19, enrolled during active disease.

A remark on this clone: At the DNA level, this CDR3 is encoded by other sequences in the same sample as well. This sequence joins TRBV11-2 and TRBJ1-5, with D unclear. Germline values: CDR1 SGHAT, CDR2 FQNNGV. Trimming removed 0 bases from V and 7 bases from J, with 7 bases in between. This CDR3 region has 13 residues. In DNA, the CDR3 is TGTGCCAGCAGCTTAGACCACAACCAGCCCCAGCATTTT. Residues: CASSLDHNQPQHF.

The CDR3 here is CASANPRGLSNQPQHF. In DNA form, the CDR3 reads TGTGCTAGTGCCAACCCCAGGGGATTAAGCAATCAGCCCCAGCATTTT. The chain employs TRBV12-5 and TRBJ1-5, with a tentative D call TRBD1 (6 bases). Germline V gene lookup returns CDR1 LGHNT and CDR2 FRNRAP. V lost 7 bases to trimming and J lost 1 base, with 17 bases between them. The CDR3 length is 16 residues. Variable domain in full (rest from reference TRBV12-5 and TRBJ1-5): DARVTQTPRHKVTEMGQEVTMRCQPILGHNTVFWYRQTMMQGLELLAYFRNRAPLDDSGMPKDRFSAEMPDATLATLKIQPSEPRDSAVYFCASANPRGLSNQPQHFGDGTRLSIL.

This CDR3 is CASSPPDRYYEQYF. For the CDR3, the DNA is TGTGCCAGCTCACCACCTGACAGATACTACGAGCAGTACTTC. This sequence joins TRBV18 and TRBJ2-7; the D gene is possibly TRBD1 (5 bases). The CDR3 runs to 14 residues. The germline V gene encodes CDR1 KGHSH and CDR2 LQKENI. Trimming removed 0 bases at V and 3 bases at J, with 9 bases between.

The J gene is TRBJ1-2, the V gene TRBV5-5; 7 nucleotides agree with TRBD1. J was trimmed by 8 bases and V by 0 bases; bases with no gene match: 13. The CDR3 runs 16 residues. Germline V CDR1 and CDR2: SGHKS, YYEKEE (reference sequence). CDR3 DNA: TGTGCCAGCAGCTTGGAAGGTTGGGGGATAGGGGGCGGCTACACCTTC. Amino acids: CASSLEGWGIGGGYTF.

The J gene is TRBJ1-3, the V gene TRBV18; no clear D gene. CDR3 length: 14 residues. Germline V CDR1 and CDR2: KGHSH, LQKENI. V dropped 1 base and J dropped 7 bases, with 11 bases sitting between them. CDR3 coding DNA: TGTGCCAGCTCACCACGCGCGGCCTTGAACACCATATATTTT. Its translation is CASSPRAALNTIYF.

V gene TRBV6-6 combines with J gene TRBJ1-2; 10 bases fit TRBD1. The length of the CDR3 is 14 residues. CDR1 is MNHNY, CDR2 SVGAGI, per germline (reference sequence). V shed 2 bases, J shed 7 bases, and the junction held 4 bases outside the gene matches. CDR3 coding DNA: TGTGCCAGCAGTTACAGGGACAGGGGAGCTGGCTACACCTTC. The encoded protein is CASSYRDRGAGYTF.

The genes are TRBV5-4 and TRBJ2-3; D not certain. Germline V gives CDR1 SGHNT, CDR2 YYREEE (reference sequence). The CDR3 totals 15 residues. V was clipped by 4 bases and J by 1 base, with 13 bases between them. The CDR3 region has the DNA TGTGCCAGCAGCCAACTTAGCCCCCGCACAGATACGCAGTATTTT. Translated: CASSQLSPRTDTQYF.

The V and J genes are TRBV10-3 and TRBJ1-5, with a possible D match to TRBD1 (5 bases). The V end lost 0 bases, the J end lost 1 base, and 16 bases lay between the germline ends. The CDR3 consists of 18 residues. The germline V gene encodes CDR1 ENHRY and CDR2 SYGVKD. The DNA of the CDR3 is TGTGCCATCAGTGAGTCCCATGGGGGGGATCGGAGCAATCAGCCCCAGCATTTT. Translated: CAISESHGGDRSNQPQHF.

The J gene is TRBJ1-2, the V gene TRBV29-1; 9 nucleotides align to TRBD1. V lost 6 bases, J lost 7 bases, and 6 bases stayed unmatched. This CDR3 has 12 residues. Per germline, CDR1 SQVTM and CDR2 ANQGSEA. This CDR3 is CSVAQGAGGYTF. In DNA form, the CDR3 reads TGCAGCGTGGCACAGGGGGCGGGTGGCTACACCTTC.

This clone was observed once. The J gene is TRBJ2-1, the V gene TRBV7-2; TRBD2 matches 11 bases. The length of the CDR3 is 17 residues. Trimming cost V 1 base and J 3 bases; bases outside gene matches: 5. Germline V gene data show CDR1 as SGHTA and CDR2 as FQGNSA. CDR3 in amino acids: CASSLGTGTSGYNEQFF. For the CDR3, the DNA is TGTGCCAGCAGCTTAGGCACCGGGACTAGCGGCTACAATGAGCAGTTCTTC.

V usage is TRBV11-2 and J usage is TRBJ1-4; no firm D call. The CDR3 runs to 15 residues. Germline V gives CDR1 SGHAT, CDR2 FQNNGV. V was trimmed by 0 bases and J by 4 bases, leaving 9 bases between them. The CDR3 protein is CASSLDGDFNEKLFF. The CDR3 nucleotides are TGTGCCAGCAGCTTAGATGGTGACTTTAATGAAAAACTGTTTTTT. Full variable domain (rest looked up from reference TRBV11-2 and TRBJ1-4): EAGVAQSPRYKIIEKRQSVAFWCNPISGHATLYWYQQILGQGPKLLIQFQNNGVVDDSQLPKDRFSAERLKGVDSTLKIQPAKLEDSAVYLCASSLDGDFNEKLFFGSGTQLSVL.

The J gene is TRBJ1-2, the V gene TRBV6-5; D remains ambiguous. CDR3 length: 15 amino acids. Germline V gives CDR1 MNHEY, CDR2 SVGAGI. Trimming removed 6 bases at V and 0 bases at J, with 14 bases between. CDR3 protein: CASSDGQPANYGYTF. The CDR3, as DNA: TGTGCCAGCAGCGATGGGCAGCCGGCTAACTATGGCTACACCTTC.

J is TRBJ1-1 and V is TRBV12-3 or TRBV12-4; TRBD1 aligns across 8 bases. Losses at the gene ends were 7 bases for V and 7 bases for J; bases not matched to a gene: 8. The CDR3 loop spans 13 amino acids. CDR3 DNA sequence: TGTGCCAGCACCCCCAGGGGGCGAATTGAAGCTTTCTTT. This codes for CASTPRGRIEAFF.

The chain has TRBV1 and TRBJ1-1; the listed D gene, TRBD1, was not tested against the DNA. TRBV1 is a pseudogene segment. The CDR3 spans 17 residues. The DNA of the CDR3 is TGCACCAGCAGCCAAACCGGGACAGGTGCGCTGAACACTGAAGCTTTCTTT. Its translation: CTSSQTGTGALNTEAFF.

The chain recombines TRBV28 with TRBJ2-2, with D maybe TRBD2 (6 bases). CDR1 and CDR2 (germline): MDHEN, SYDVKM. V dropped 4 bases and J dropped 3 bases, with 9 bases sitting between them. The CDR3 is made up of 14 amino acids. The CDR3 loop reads CASSSRGYTGELFF. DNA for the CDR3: TGTGCCAGCAGTTCCCGGGGGTACACCGGGGAGCTGTTTTTT.

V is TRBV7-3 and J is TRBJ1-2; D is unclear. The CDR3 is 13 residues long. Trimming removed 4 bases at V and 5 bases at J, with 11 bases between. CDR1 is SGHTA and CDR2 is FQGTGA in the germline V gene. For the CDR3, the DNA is TGTGCCAGCAGCTCTAGGACGGGGTATGGCTACACCTTC. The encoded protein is CASSSRTGYGYTF.

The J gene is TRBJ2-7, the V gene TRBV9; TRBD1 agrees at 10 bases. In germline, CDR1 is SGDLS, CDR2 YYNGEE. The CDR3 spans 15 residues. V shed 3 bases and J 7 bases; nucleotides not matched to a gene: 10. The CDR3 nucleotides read TGTGCCAGCAGCGCCGGGACAGGGGCGGAGAGGGAGCAGTACTTC. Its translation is CASSAGTGAEREQYF.

The CDR3 sequence: CASSRREGKNIQYF. As DNA, the CDR3 is TGTGCCAGTTCACGAAGGGAGGGCAAAAACATTCAGTACTTC. V is TRBV28 and J is TRBJ2-4, with 7 bases lining up with TRBD2. The CDR3 length is 14 residues. V gave up 9 bases and J gave up 3 bases; unmatched junction bases: 8. Germline V CDR1 and CDR2: MDHEN, SYDVKM.

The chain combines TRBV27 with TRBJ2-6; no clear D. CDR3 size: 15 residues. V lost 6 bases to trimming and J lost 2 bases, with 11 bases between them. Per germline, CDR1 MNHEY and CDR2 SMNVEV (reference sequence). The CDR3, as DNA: TGTGCCAGCAGCGGGTCCTACGCTGGGGCCAACGTCCTGACTTTC. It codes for CASSGSYAGANVLTF.

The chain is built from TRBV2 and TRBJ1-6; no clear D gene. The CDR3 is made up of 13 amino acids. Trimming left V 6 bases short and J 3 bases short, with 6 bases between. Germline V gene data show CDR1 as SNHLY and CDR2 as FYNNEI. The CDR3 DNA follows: TGTGCCAGCAGGGGAGGCTATAATTCACCCCTCCACTTT. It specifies CASRGGYNSPLHF.

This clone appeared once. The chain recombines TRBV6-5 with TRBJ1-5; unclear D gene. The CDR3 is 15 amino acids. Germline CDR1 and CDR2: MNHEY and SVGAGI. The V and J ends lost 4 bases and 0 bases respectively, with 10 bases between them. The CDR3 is CASSLDGYSNQPQHF. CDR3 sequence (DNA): TGTGCCAGCAGTTTAGACGGGTATAGCAATCAGCCCCAGCATTTT.